The entry that follows covers one TCR beta chain sequence. The sample has other DNA sequences that encode this CDR3 too. Original data processing: Nucleated cell counts were estimated from reference gene primer amplification. This table comes from immunoSEQ multiplex PCR, and its TCRdb copy is limited to in-frame clones, with some not included. The V and J calls and clone size are taken from that table; D and trimming were inferred from the DNA. The table records 110,000 to 150,000 clones, more than 75% of them present only once. This entry belongs to a study of blood T cell repertoires in COVID-19. At the level of the study: Nucleic acid was either cDNA or gDNA, and it came from T cells, B-cell-depleted T cells, or PBMCs.

Per the germline V gene, CDR1 is MGHRA and CDR2 is YSYEKL. The CDR3 extends over 17 amino acids. After removal of 3 bases from V and 1 base from J, the junction contained 4 bases not matched to a gene. The chain is built from TRBV4-1 and TRBJ2-6, with 9 bases identical to TRBD1. The sequenced material came from peripheral blood. The TCR was taken from a man aged 60 to 69 with acute or convalescent COVID-19. CDR3 in DNA: TGCGCCAGCAGCCAGGACAGGGGAGATTCTGGGGCCAACGTCCTGACTTTC. Protein sequence: CASSQDRGDSGANVLTF.